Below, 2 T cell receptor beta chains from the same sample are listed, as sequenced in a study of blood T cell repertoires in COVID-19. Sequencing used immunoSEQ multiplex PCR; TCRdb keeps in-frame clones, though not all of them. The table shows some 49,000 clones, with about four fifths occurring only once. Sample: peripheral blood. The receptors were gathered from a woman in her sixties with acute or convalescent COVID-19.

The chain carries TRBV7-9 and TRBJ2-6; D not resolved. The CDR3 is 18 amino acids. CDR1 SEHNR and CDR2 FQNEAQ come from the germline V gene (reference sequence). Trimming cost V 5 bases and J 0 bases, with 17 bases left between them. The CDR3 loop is CASSGRDSAPSGANVLTF. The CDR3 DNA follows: TGTGCCAGCAGCGGTAGAGACTCCGCCCCCTCTGGGGCCAACGTCCTGACTTTC.

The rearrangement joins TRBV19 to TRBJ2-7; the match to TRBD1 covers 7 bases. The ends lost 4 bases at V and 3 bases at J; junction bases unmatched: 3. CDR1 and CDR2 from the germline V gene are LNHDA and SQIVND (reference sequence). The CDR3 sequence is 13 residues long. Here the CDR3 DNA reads TGTGCCAGTAGTAGGGGACAGCTCTACGAGCAGTACTTC. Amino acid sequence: CASSRGQLYEQYF.